This is a list of T cell receptor beta chains from one sample in a study of blood T cell repertoires in COVID-19. Repertoires were generated with immunoSEQ multiplex PCR, while TCRdb's copy carries only in-frame clones and drops some. The table has about 330,000 clones, about 90% seen once. The specimen was PBMCs or T cells enriched from blood (not recorded which). These receptors all stem from a woman aged 25 to 45 who had recovered from COVID-19. CDR3s include the opening cysteine and the closing phenylalanine or tryptophan. D genes are given only for firm matches. Size is stated for part of the rows, as once, few or many counts, or as a class when the clone is expanded.

TRBV30	TRBD1	TRBJ2-3	once	CAWATGGLTDTQYF	TGTGCCTGGGCAACAGGGGGCTTAACAGATACGCAGTATTTT
TRBV16	TRBD1	TRBJ2-7	.	CASTNRDRDYEQYF	TGTGCCAGCACGAACCGGGACAGGGACTACGAGCAGTACTTC
TRBV2	TRBD1	TRBJ1-1	once	CASSYRTGVNTEAFF	TGTGCCAGCAGCTACCGGACAGGGGTGAACACTGAAGCTTTCTTT
TRBV2	.	TRBJ1-5	.	CASSEVLENQPQHF	TGTGCCAGCAGTGAAGTTCTAGAGAATCAGCCCCAGCATTTT
TRBV6-6	TRBD1	TRBJ2-5	.	CASSWGQGETQYF	TGTGCCAGCAGTTGGGGACAGGGAGAGACCCAGTACTTC
TRBV20-1	.	TRBJ1-1	.	CSAVHRYEAFF	TGCAGTGCTGTACACAGATATGAAGCTTTCTTT
TRBV21-1	.	TRBJ2-5	.	CASSRGQGATETQYF	TGTGCCAGCAGCAGAGGACAGGGGGCAACGGAGACCCAGTACTTC
TRBV12-3/TRBV12-4	.	TRBJ1-2	.	CASSLTDYGYTF	TGTGCCAGCAGTTTAACTGATTATGGCTACACCTTC
TRBV3-1/TRBV3-2	TRBD1	TRBJ1-3	.	CASSQVTQGRNTIYF	TGTGCCAGCAGCCAAGTCACACAGGGGAGAAACACCATATATTTT
TRBV27	TRBD1	TRBJ1-3	.	CASSLSGPDRGHTIYF	TGTGCCAGCAGTTTATCGGGGCCGGACAGGGGGCACACCATATATTTT
TRBV19	.	TRBJ1-2	.	CASSFQRGYTF	TGTGCCAGTAGCTTCCAGAGGGGCTACACCTTC
TRBV28	TRBD1	TRBJ1-5	.	CASSLLTGYQPQHF	TGTGCCAGCAGTTTATTGACAGGGTATCAGCCCCAGCATTTT
TRBV18	.	TRBJ2-5	.	CASSSTYEGGQETQYF	TGTGCCAGCTCATCTACCTATGAGGGGGGGCAAGAGACCCAGTACTTC
TRBV5-5	.	TRBJ2-3	.	CASSLLTPGTDTQYF	TGTGCCAGCAGCTTGTTAACTCCGGGCACAGATACGCAGTATTTT
TRBV6-5	.	TRBJ1-2	.	CASSRTRANYGYTF	TGTGCCAGCAGTCGGACTCGAGCTAACTATGGCTACACCTTC
TRBV5-1	.	TRBJ1-1	.	CASGLGGGNTEAFF	TGCGCCAGCGGGTTGGGGGGAGGGAACACTGAAGCTTTCTTT
TRBV10-3	.	TRBJ1-2	.	CAILPGVGNYGYTF	TGTGCCATTCTTCCAGGGGTGGGAAACTATGGCTACACCTTC
TRBV18	.	TRBJ2-2	.	CASSPTANTGELFF	TGTGCCAGCTCACCCACAGCGAACACCGGGGAGCTGTTTTTT
TRBV3-1/TRBV3-2	TRBD2	TRBJ2-5	.	CASSPGGLAGARQETQYF	TGTGCCAGCAGCCCCGGGGGACTAGCGGGGGCCCGCCAAGAGACCCAGTACTTC
TRBV6-6	TRBD2	TRBJ2-7	.	CASSSSSGLAEDEQYF	TGTGCCAGCAGTTCCTCCTCGGGACTAGCGGAGGACGAGCAGTACTTC
TRBV7-2	TRBD1	TRBJ1-6	.	CASSSRFPGGKTNNSPLHF	TGTGCCAGCAGCTCACGATTCCCAGGGGGCAAAACGAATAATTCACCCCTCCACTTT
TRBV7-2	.	TRBJ2-3	.	CASSLPDWWMGDTQYF	TGTGCCAGCAGCTTACCGGACTGGTGGATGGGGGATACGCAGTATTTT
TRBV11-2	TRBD1	TRBJ1-4	.	CASSKGTGGGRTNEKLFF	TGTGCCAGCAGCAAAGGGACAGGGGGCGGAAGAACTAATGAAAAACTGTTTTTT
TRBV29-1	.	TRBJ1-2	.	CSVVRGTNYGYTF	TGCAGCGTTGTTAGGGGGACCAACTATGGCTACACCTTC
TRBV25-1	TRBD1	TRBJ2-3	.	CASSEYGTGRTDTQYF	TGTGCCAGCAGTGAATATGGGACAGGACGCACAGATACGCAGTATTTT
TRBV30	.	TRBJ2-1	once	CAWSAGAFEQFF	TGTGCCTGGAGCGCTGGGGCATTTGAGCAGTTCTTC
TRBV5-1	TRBD2	TRBJ2-3	.	CASSLAPGTSGGATDTQYF	TGCGCCAGCAGCTTGGCCCCCGGGACTAGCGGGGGGGCCACAGATACGCAGTATTTT
TRBV15	TRBD1	TRBJ2-1	.	CATSRDRAEQFF	TGTGCCACCAGCAGGGACAGGGCCGAGCAGTTCTTC
TRBV30	.	TRBJ2-7	.	CAWSVGAYEQYF	TGTGCCTGGAGTGTAGGAGCATACGAGCAGTACTTC
TRBV2	.	TRBJ2-5	.	CASKGGQETQYF	TGTGCCAGCAAAGGAGGGCAAGAGACCCAGTACTTC
TRBV3-1/TRBV3-2	.	TRBJ2-3	.	CASSQGVAGATDTQYF	TGTGCCAGCAGCCAAGGGGTGGCGGGGGCCACAGATACGCAGTATTTT
TRBV11-2	TRBD1	TRBJ1-6	.	CASSLATAGGNSPLHF	TGTGCCAGCAGCCTAGCGACGGCAGGGGGTAATTCACCCCTCCACTTT
TRBV19	.	TRBJ1-1	.	CASNRQLNTEAFF	TGTGCCAGTAATAGACAGTTGAACACTGAAGCTTTCTTT
TRBV19	TRBD2	TRBJ2-1	.	CASELAGGYNEQFF	TGTGCCAGTGAACTAGCGGGGGGATACAATGAGCAGTTCTTC
TRBV2	TRBD1	TRBJ1-2	.	CASSEADRGYGYTF	TGTGCCAGCAGTGAAGCGGACAGGGGCTATGGCTACACCTTC
TRBV30	TRBD1	TRBJ2-7	.	CAWNSGTAYEQYF	TGTGCCTGGAATTCAGGGACAGCGTACGAGCAGTACTTC
TRBV3-1/TRBV3-2	.	TRBJ1-2	.	CASSPGHEYGYTF	TGTGCCAGCAGCCCGGGACACGAGTATGGCTACACCTTC
TRBV5-4	TRBD1	TRBJ2-2	.	CASSSGTGITGELFF	TGTGCCAGCAGCTCGGGGACAGGGATCACCGGGGAGCTGTTTTTT
TRBV18	TRBD2	TRBJ2-3	.	CASSERLAGQGTQYF	TGTGCCAGCTCCGAGCGATTAGCGGGGCAGGGTACGCAGTATTTT
TRBV7-9	TRBD1	TRBJ2-7	.	CASSPFGTEAEQYF	TGTGCCAGCAGCCCATTCGGGACAGAGGCCGAGCAGTACTTC
TRBV6-1	.	TRBJ1-1	.	CASSEAVGTTMAEAFF	TGTGCCAGCAGTGAAGCTGTCGGGACTACGATGGCTGAAGCTTTCTTT
TRBV7-9	TRBD1	TRBJ2-7	once	CASRTGASSYEQYF	TGTGCCAGCAGGACAGGGGCGAGCTCCTACGAGCAGTACTTC
TRBV27	TRBD1	TRBJ2-1	.	CASSLQGQGNNEQFF	TGTGCCAGCAGTTTACAGGGACAGGGAAACAATGAGCAGTTCTTC